These 10 T cell receptor beta chains share one sample of origin, sequenced in a study of shared clonotypes between healthy human individuals. Assay: immunoSEQ multiplex PCR; the TCRdb copy retains only in-frame clones and omits some. Counted here are about 1 million clones, about three quarters occurring once; the ten biggest clones make up 1.2% to 1.5%. The material sequenced was memory CD4+ T cells sorted from blood. Subset reported: CD45RA-negative fraction. All receptors come from a man between 18 and 29 years old in good health.

The J gene is TRBJ2-1, the V gene TRBV6-1; 9 positions agree with TRBD2. Per germline, CDR1 MNHNS and CDR2 SASEGT. V trimming: 6 bases; J trimming: 6 bases; junction bases outside the gene matches: 9. This CDR3 comprises 15 residues. The CDR3 nucleotides are TGTGCCAGCAGGATTCTAGCGGGGCAGGGCAATGAGCAGTTCTTC. It codes for CASRILAGQGNEQFF.

The rearrangement joins TRBV5-6 to TRBJ2-1, with D possibly being TRBD1 (5 bases). CDR3 length: 13 amino acids. From germline, CDR1 is SGHDT and CDR2 YYEEEE. Trimming left V 0 bases short and J 6 bases short, with 7 bases between. The DNA for the CDR3 is TGTGCCAGCAGCTTGGTAGGGGTCAATGAGCAGTTCTTC. It specifies CASSLVGVNEQFF.

The chain is built from TRBV18 and TRBJ1-5; TRBD1 is a possible D gene (6 bases). Germline loops: CDR1 KGHSH, CDR2 LQKENI. Trimming took off 6 bases at V and 0 bases at J, with 12 bases between the two ends. The CDR3 is 15 amino acids. The CDR3: CASSAGTPSNQPQHF. In DNA form, the CDR3 reads TGTGCCAGCTCCGCCGGGACACCTAGCAATCAGCCCCAGCATTTT.

This chain connects TRBV28 to TRBJ1-1, with 10 bases matching TRBD1. This CDR3 is 13 amino acids long. The ends lost 4 bases at V and 9 bases at J; junction bases unmatched: 5. In germline, CDR1 is MDHEN, CDR2 SYDVKM. As DNA, the CDR3 is TGTGCCAGCAGTTCCGGACAGGGGGGTAAAGCTTTCTTT. Its protein is CASSSGQGGKAFF.

The CDR3 coding sequence is TGCGCCAGCAGTCACGGGAAACGGTTTGAAGCTTTCTTT. It translates to CASSHGKRFEAFF. The genes are TRBV23-1 and TRBJ1-1; D gene uncertain. TRBV23-1 is an ORF, with its function uncertain. The CDR3 consists of 13 residues. Trimming pared 3 bases from V and 7 bases from J, leaving 12 bases between.

The V call is TRBV30, the J call TRBJ1-2; 8 nucleotides match TRBD1. Germline CDR1 reads GTSNPN; CDR2 reads SVGIG (reference sequence). The J segment lost 8 bases and the V segment lost 3 bases, leaving 5 bases of the junction unmatched. CDR3 length equals 12 residues. The CDR3 nucleotides are TGTGCCTGGAGCCAGGGGGCGCGAGGCTACACCTTC. It yields the protein CAWSQGARGYTF.

In the case of this clone: This is likely an artifact of a read error, given a far larger clone one base away. This chain uses TRBV5-5 with TRBJ2-7; no definite D call. The CDR3 has 13 amino acids. Trimming shortened V by 4 bases and J by 0 bases, and 8 bases separated the two germline ends. CDR1 and CDR2 from the germline V gene are SGHKS and YYEKEE (reference sequence). DNA of the CDR3: TGTGCCAGCAGCCCAAGGAGCTCCTACGAGCAGTACTTC. It yields the protein CASSPRSSYEQYF.

The rearrangement links TRBV7-9 to TRBJ2-2; D is uncertain. Germline V lookup: CDR1 SEHNR, CDR2 FQNEAQ (reference sequence). V dropped 11 bases and J dropped 4 bases, with 11 bases sitting between them. CDR3 length: 12 amino acids. The CDR3 spells CACGRFTGELFF. The CDR3 region has the DNA TGTGCCTGTGGCAGGTTCACCGGGGAGCTGTTTTTT.

The chain recombines TRBV6-5 with TRBJ1-5, with D maybe TRBD1 (5 bases). The CDR3 contains 15 residues. Germline V gene lookup returns CDR1 MNHEY and CDR2 SVGAGI. V was clipped by 6 bases and J by 1 base, with 13 bases between them. The CDR3 loop reads CASRSGGSSNQPQHF. Written as DNA, the CDR3 is TGTGCCAGCAGAAGCGGGGGATCGAGCAATCAGCCCCAGCATTTT.

J is TRBJ1-1 and V is TRBV28; D unresolved. The CDR3 extends over 13 amino acids. CDR1 and CDR2 from the germline V gene are MDHEN and SYDVKM. Trimming shortened V by 6 bases and J by 1 base, and 9 bases separated the two germline ends. CDR3 in DNA: TGTGCCAGCAGCCTCAGCGGGAACACTGAAGCTTTCTTT. This gives the protein CASSLSGNTEAFF.